The sequence of this T cell receptor beta chain was determined in a study of blood T cell repertoires in COVID-19. This clone was seen a single time. Trimming cost V 6 bases and J 3 bases, with 22 bases left between them. Germline V gene data show CDR1 as MDHEN and CDR2 as SYDVKM. This CDR3 has 17 residues. Method: immunoSEQ multiplex PCR; TCRdb's copy keeps in-frame clones and lacks some. The sample yields some 240,000 clones, 84% seen once. The source is a woman aged 40 to 50 who had recovered from COVID-19. The sequenced sample consisted of peripheral blood. The chain couples TRBV28 to TRBJ2-3, with D perhaps matching TRBD2 (7 bases). The CDR3 protein is CASRRRRGGATTDTQYF. The CDR3 DNA reads as TGTGCCAGCAGACGGCGGCGCGGGGGCGCCACGACAGATACGCAGTATTTT. Using reference TRBV28 and TRBJ2-3 for the parts outside the CDR3, the full variable domain is DVKVTQSSRYLVKRTGEKVFLECVQDMDHENMFWYRQDPGLGLRLIYFSYDVKMKEKGDIPEGYSVSREKKERFSLILESASTNQTSMYLCASRRRRGGATTDTQYFGPGTRLTVL.